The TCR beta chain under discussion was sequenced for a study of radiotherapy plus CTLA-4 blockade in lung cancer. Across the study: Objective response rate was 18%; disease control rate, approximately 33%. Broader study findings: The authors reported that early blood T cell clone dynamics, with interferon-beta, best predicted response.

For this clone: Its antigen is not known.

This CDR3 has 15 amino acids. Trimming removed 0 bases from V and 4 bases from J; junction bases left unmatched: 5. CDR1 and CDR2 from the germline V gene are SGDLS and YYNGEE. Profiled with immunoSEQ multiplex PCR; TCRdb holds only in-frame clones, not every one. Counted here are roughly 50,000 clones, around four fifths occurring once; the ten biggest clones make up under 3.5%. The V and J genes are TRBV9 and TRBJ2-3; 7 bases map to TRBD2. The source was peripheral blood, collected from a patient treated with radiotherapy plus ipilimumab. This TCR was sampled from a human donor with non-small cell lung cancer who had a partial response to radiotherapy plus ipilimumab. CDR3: CASSVAGGGADTQYF. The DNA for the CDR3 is TGTGCCAGCAGCGTAGCGGGGGGAGGAGCAGATACGCAGTATTTT.